This T cell receptor (beta chain) was captured in a study of PD-1 blockade in classical Hodgkin lymphoma. Looking at the study overall: Once every 2 weeks, patients received intravenous nivolumab at 3 mg/kg. General study points: Whereas CD4+ TCR diversity had risen significantly by C4D1, CD8+ TCR diversity had not.

After autologous stem cell transplantation all patients relapsed, and prior brentuximab vedotin exposure differed between cohorts. Comment on this clone: The antigen remains undetermined.

The germline V and J ends were trimmed by 5 bases and 12 bases, with 17 bases remaining between them. Germline V gene data show CDR1 as MNHEY and CDR2 as SVGAGI. There are 12 residues in the CDR3. Here immunoSEQ multiplex PCR was the method, and the copy in TCRdb shows in-frame clones only, minus some. The sample lists about 110,000 clones, roughly nine tenths seen once, with just under 20% in the top ten. This TCR derives from a human donor with classical Hodgkin lymphoma. The chain recombines TRBV6-5 with TRBJ2-7; D tentatively reads TRBD1 or TRBD2 (6 bases each). This material consisted of peripheral blood mononuclear cells (PBMCs), taken before the second cycle of nivolumab. In DNA form, the CDR3 reads TGTGCCAGCAGTGAAAGGGGGGAGGACAGGTACTTC. This codes for CASSERGEDRYF.